This entry lists 20 T cell receptor beta chains sequenced from one sample in a study of cytomegalovirus exposure and HLA in healthy donors (TCRdb year 2017). Receptor libraries were prepared by the immunoSEQ multiplex PCR assay. For the multiplex PCR, a mixture combining 60 forward primers for TCR Vbeta segments and 13 reverse primers for TCR Jbeta segments was used. In its TCRdb copy, this immuneACCESS table keeps in-frame sequences only and misses some clones. Where compared with another copy, unresolved V genes explain less than half of these, and the others have no known cause. Present in this sample are 95,000 to 150,000 clones, over 80% of which were seen just once. The top ten constitute around 0.24% of the sample. The source material was PBMCs. The receptors here all came from a man aged 50 to 60 in good health and CMV-seronegative.

In its sample, this clone was seen once. The CDR3 here is CASSIGQGESGELFF. The CDR3 bases are TGTGCCAGCAGCATTGGACAGGGAGAAAGCGGGGAGCTGTTTTTT. The genes are TRBV11-3 and TRBJ2-2, with 8 bases aligning to TRBD1. Germline assignment: CDR1 SGHNT and CDR2 YENEEA. The ends lost 5 bases at V and 7 bases at J; junction bases unmatched: 9. The CDR3 has 15 amino acids.

This clone has just one count. The chain carries TRBV19 and TRBJ1-5, with a possible D match to TRBD1 (5 bases). Germline-derived CDR1 and CDR2 are LNHDA and SQIVND (reference sequence). This CDR3 region has 15 residues. V was clipped by 3 bases and J by 6 bases, with 15 bases between them. CDR3 nucleotides: TGTGCCAGTAGTATCGAAGGGGAGGCAGGTCAGCCCCAGCATTTT. As protein: CASSIEGEAGQPQHF.

The V call is TRBV7-6, the J call TRBJ2-7; TRBD2 matches 10 bases. This CDR3 region has 16 residues. Germline CDR1 and CDR2: SGHVS and FNYEAQ. Trimming cost V 1 base and J 0 bases; bases outside gene matches: 3. CDR3 protein: CASSLGTSGDSYEQYF. The CDR3 DNA follows: TGTGCCAGCAGCTTAGGGACTAGCGGCGACTCCTACGAGCAGTACTTC.

The V gene is TRBV5-1, the J gene TRBJ2-4; D is uncertain. Trimming shortened V by 1 base and J by 0 bases, and 11 bases separated the two germline ends. The CDR3 contains 16 residues. Germline assignment: CDR1 SGHRS and CDR2 YFSETQ. The CDR3, as DNA: TGCGCCAGCAGCTTGAAAGAGTCCTCAGCCAAAAACATTCAGTACTTC. Protein sequence: CASSLKESSAKNIQYF.

The chain has TRBV5-6 and TRBJ1-5; maybe TRBD1 (5 bases). Germline CDR1 SGHDT, CDR2 YYEEEE. Trimming removed 2 bases from V and 1 base from J, with 10 bases in between. The CDR3 is 15 residues long. Written as DNA, the CDR3 is TGTGCCAGCAGCTTCCGGGGGGTGAGCAATCAGCCCCAGCATTTT. Amino acids: CASSFRGVSNQPQHF.

The chain uses TRBV7-6 and TRBJ2-3, with D possibly matching TRBD1 (5 bases). The V gene lost 3 bases and the J gene lost 2 bases, with 12 bases spanning the gap. CDR1 and CDR2 (germline): SGHVS, FNYEAQ. The CDR3 consists of 15 residues. The CDR3: CASSLGRINTDTQYF. CDR3 coding DNA: TGTGCCAGCAGCTTGGGGCGGATTAACACAGATACGCAGTATTTT.

The chain links TRBV7-2 to TRBJ2-7; weak D call: TRBD1 (5 bases). V dropped 4 bases and J dropped 2 bases, with 18 bases sitting between them. The CDR3 sequence is 16 residues long. The germline V gene has CDR1 SGHTA and CDR2 FQGNSA. The CDR3 here is CASSSGPRVDTYEQYF. In DNA form, the CDR3 reads TGTGCCAGCAGCTCGGGTCCCAGGGTGGACACCTACGAGCAGTACTTC.

This clone was counted a few times. This chain links TRBV7-9 with TRBJ2-6; 11 nucleotides agree with TRBD1. This CDR3 comprises 17 residues. Trimming cost V 3 bases and J 2 bases; bases outside gene matches: 3. Germline V gene data show CDR1 as SEHNR and CDR2 as FQNEAQ (reference sequence). The CDR3 nucleotides are TGTGCCAGCAGCTTTGGGGACAGGGGGACTGGGGCCAACGTCCTGACTTTC. Protein sequence: CASSFGDRGTGANVLTF.

This clone was seen more than once but under ten times. The chain uses TRBV4-3 and TRBJ1-4; 10 bases fit TRBD1. Trimming at V came to 4 bases and at J to 8 bases, leaving 16 bases not matched to a gene. The V gene's germline CDR1 is LGHNA and CDR2 YSLEER. The CDR3 runs 18 residues. The CDR3 DNA sequence: TGCGCCAGCAGCCTCCAAATTGGCGGGGGACAGGGGAACGAAAAACTGTTTTTT. This codes for CASSLQIGGGQGNEKLFF.

This rearrangement joins TRBV4-1 to TRBJ1-1, with 9 bases fitting TRBD1. V lost 1 base and J lost 5; bases outside the gene matches: 5. The CDR3 runs to 15 residues. Germline loops: CDR1 MGHRA, CDR2 YSYEKL. In nucleotides, the CDR3 is TGCGCCAGCAGCCAAGTTACAGGGGGCGTAACTGAAGCTTTCTTT. It specifies CASSQVTGGVTEAFF.

The chain couples TRBV5-1 to TRBJ2-5; TRBD2 matches 9 bases. With 0 bases clipped from V and 4 bases from J, the junction kept 7 bases outside the gene matches. The CDR3 spans 16 residues. Germline loops: CDR1 SGHRS, CDR2 YFSETQ. The CDR3 loop is CASSLGTAGGRETQYF. In DNA, the CDR3 is TGCGCCAGCAGCTTGGGAACGGCGGGGGGGCGAGAGACCCAGTACTTC.

This clone was detected only a few times. This chain uses TRBV5-4 with TRBJ2-7; maybe TRBD2 (6 bases). Per germline, CDR1 SGHNT and CDR2 YYREEE (reference sequence). Between the trimmed V and J ends, which lost 6 bases and 4 bases, there was a span of 23 bases. The CDR3 runs to 16 residues. CDR3 DNA sequence: TGTGCCAGCAACGAGGGAGGACGAACAGAGGCGTACGAGCAGTACTTC. Its protein product is CASNEGGRTEAYEQYF. The full variable domain, rest sourced from reference TRBV5-4 and TRBJ2-7, is ETGVTQSPTHLIKTRGQQVTLRCSSQSGHNTVSWYQQALGQGPQFIFQYYREEENGRGNFPPRFSGLQFPNYSSELNVNALELDDSALYLCASNEGGRTEAYEQYFGPGTRLTVT.

This sequence joins TRBV29-1 and TRBJ2-5; possible D gene TRBD2, 5 bases. CDR3 length: 16 amino acids. V was clipped by 0 bases and J by 7 bases, with 21 bases between them. CDR1 and CDR2 (germline): SQVTM, ANQGSEA. In nucleotides, the CDR3 is TGCAGCGTTGAAGATCCGGGGTTGAAAATGGAAGCGACCCAGTACTTC. It encodes CSVEDPGLKMEATQYF.

The rearrangement uses TRBV27 and TRBJ1-5, with a possible D match to TRBD1 (6 bases). This CDR3 contains 14 residues. Trimming removed 4 bases from V and 2 bases from J, with 9 bases in between. Germline V gene sequence: CDR1 MNHEY, CDR2 SMNVEV (reference sequence). The CDR3 region is CASSSGQRNQPQHF. The CDR3 DNA sequence: TGTGCCAGCAGTTCGGGACAACGCAATCAGCCCCAGCATTTT.

V and J are TRBV29-1 and TRBJ2-2; a possible D gene is TRBD2 (6 bases). V shed 7 bases and J shed 2 bases, with 14 bases lying between them. Germline V CDR1 and CDR2: SQVTM, ANQGSEA. The length of the CDR3 is 14 residues. The CDR3 coding sequence is TGCAGCGCGGGGACCGGGGGTAACACCGGGGAGCTGTTTTTT. It encodes CSAGTGGNTGELFF.

The V call is TRBV19, the J call TRBJ1-1; 8 bases map to TRBD1. This CDR3 is 16 amino acids long. Germline CDR1 LNHDA, CDR2 SQIVND (reference sequence). V was pared by 3 bases and J by 5 bases, with 11 bases of the junction left unmatched. DNA of the CDR3: TGTGCCAGTAGTATTCCCTTCGGACAGGGTGGAACTGAAGCTTTCTTT. Residues: CASSIPFGQGGTEAFF. Using reference TRBV19 and TRBJ1-1 for the parts outside the CDR3, the full variable domain is DGGITQSPKYLFRKEGQNVTLSCEQNLNHDAMYWYRQDPGQGLRLIYYSQIVNDFQKGDIAEGYSVSREKKESFPLTVTSAQKNPTAFYLCASSIPFGQGGTEAFFGQGTRLTVV.

This clone was found a few times. This chain links TRBV19 with TRBJ2-7; no clear D. Germline-derived CDR1 and CDR2 are LNHDA and SQIVND (reference sequence). The V and J ends lost 6 bases and 5 bases respectively, with 11 bases between them. The CDR3 contains 12 residues. In nucleotides, the CDR3 is TGTGCCAGTAGGAGCGTAAACGACGAGCAGTACTTC. It yields the protein CASRSVNDEQYF.

V usage is TRBV28 and J usage is TRBJ2-7, with TRBD1 matching over 7 bases. The CDR3 is 16 residues long. Trimming cost V 6 bases and J 5 bases; bases outside gene matches: 16. CDR1 and CDR2 from the germline V gene are MDHEN and SYDVKM. The DNA for the CDR3 is TGTGCCAGCAGGGGAAATTTGCGAGGGGGCCCCGACGAGCAGTACTTC. Its translation is CASRGNLRGGPDEQYF.

This clone was found once. The chain joins TRBV28 to TRBJ1-2; D is ambiguous. This CDR3 is built from 12 residues. Germline V gene sequence: CDR1 MDHEN, CDR2 SYDVKM. Trimming removed 2 bases from V and 3 bases from J, with 4 bases in between. CDR3 sequence: CASSLGHYGYTF. The CDR3 DNA follows: TGTGCCAGCAGTTTAGGCCACTATGGCTACACCTTC.

In its sample, this clone was seen a few times. The chain is built from TRBV29-1 and TRBJ2-5, with 8 bases matching TRBD1. V gave up 7 bases and J gave up 2 bases; unmatched junction bases: 6. The germline V gene has CDR1 SQVTM and CDR2 ANQGSEA. The CDR3 sequence is 13 residues long. CDR3: CSARNRGQETQYF. Here the CDR3 DNA reads TGCAGCGCCAGGAACAGGGGGCAAGAGACCCAGTACTTC.